The rows below give T cell receptor beta chains drawn from one sample of a study of T cell repertoires in cytomegalovirus infection. TCRdb used MiXCR to reprocess the reads, holding one entry per CDR3 protein. The sample consists of 350,000 to 450,000 distinct CDR3 sequences, over 15% of them appearing once. The sample comprised PBMCs. These receptors came from a human donor in good health (CMV status not recorded). Some clones in this sample may be carry-over from other donors' samples. CDR3s include the opening cysteine and the closing phenylalanine or tryptophan. The D gene is left open where the match is weak. Clone size appears in some rows only: once, few, many, or a class for an expanded clone.

D gene	J gene	clone size	V gene	CDR3 protein	CDR3 DNA
.	TRBJ2-7	.	TRBV20-1	CSARDTGREYEQYF	TGCAGTGCTAGAGATACTGGCAGGGAATACGAGCAGTACTTC
.	TRBJ1-3	few	TRBV5-6	CASSLSFGLGTLSGNTIYF	TGTGCCAGCAGCTTGTCGTTCGGGCTGGGGACTCTATCTGGAAACACCATATATTTT
.	TRBJ2-3	many	TRBV7-2	CASSPTRSSTDTQYF	TGTGCCAGCAGCCCTACCAGGAGTAGCACAGATACGCAGTATTTT
.	TRBJ2-7	.	TRBV4-1	CASSNQGTARNEQYF	TGCGCCAGCAGTAACCAAGGCACTGCCCGAAACGAGCAGTACTTC
TRBD1	TRBJ1-1	.	TRBV25-1	CASIQTGRNTEAFF	TGTGCCAGCATTCAGACAGGGCGGAACACTGAAGCTTTCTTT
TRBD2	TRBJ2-7	many	TRBV7-3	CASSSGLAQEQYF	TGTGCCAGCAGCTCCGGACTAGCGCAGGAGCAGTACTTC
.	TRBJ1-3	.	TRBV5-1	CASSDKGSLVDTIYF	TGCGCCAGCAGCGACAAAGGGAGTTTGGTGGACACCATATATTTT
.	TRBJ1-1	many	TRBV12-3/TRBV12-4	CASSRNRVEAFF	TGTGCCAGCAGCCGCAACAGGGTTGAAGCTTTCTTT
TRBD2	TRBJ2-1	.	TRBV6-2/TRBV6-3	CASSYGIAGVIF	TGTGCCAGCAGTTACGGGATAGCGGGTGTTATCTTC
.	TRBJ2-1	few	TRBV12-3/TRBV12-4	CASSTVREQFF	TGTGCCAGCAGCACAGTACGCGAGCAGTTCTTC
TRBD1	TRBJ2-7	many	TRBV7-6	CASSASRGLLHEQYF	TGTGCCAGCAGCGCCTCCAGGGGGCTACTCCACGAGCAGTACTTC
.	TRBJ1-2	few	TRBV27	CASRRYNYGYTF	TGTGCCAGCAGGCGTTATAACTATGGCTACACCTTC
.	TRBJ1-1	many	TRBV6-2/TRBV6-3	CAASSPFADTEAFF	TGTGCCGCCTCTAGTCCCTTTGCGGACACTGAAGCTTTCTTT
.	TRBJ2-3	.	TRBV20-1	CSARDQLYSTDTQYF	TGCAGTGCTAGAGATCAACTATATAGCACAGATACGCAGTATTTT
.	TRBJ1-5	many	TRBV7-2	CASSLGGPGNQPQHF	TGTGCCAGCAGCTTGGGGGGGCCTGGCAATCAGCCCCAGCATTTT
.	TRBJ1-5	.	TRBV6-6	CASTYDYSNQPQHF	TGTGCCAGCACCTATGACTATAGCAATCAGCCCCAGCATTTT
.	TRBJ1-2	.	TRBV19	CASSIDPTVGYTF	TGTGCCAGTAGTATAGATCCTACAGTTGGCTACACCTTC
.	TRBJ1-4	many	TRBV28	CASIQGRGEKLFF	TGTGCCAGCATTCAGGGACGAGGAGAAAAACTGTTTTTT
.	TRBJ2-1	.	TRBV7-6	CASSLAGEVGQFF	TGTGCCAGCAGCTTAGCTGGGGAGGTGGGGCAGTTCTTC
.	TRBJ2-7	.	TRBV10-3	CAISVYRGYEQYF	TGTGCCATCAGTGTGTATAGGGGATACGAGCAGTACTTC
.	TRBJ1-5	many	TRBV4-3	CASSQEIGSNQPQHF	TGCGCCAGCAGCCAAGAAATTGGAAGCAATCAGCCCCAGCATTTT
TRBD1	TRBJ2-3	.	TRBV20-1	CSANRGEDTQYF	TGCAGTGCTAACAGGGGAGAAGATACGCAGTATTTT
.	TRBJ2-5	few	TRBV19	CASSTQRVGETQYF	TGTGCCAGTAGCACCCAGCGGGTCGGGGAGACCCAGTACTTC
TRBD2	TRBJ2-5	many	TRBV7-2	CASSRIAGGQETQYF	TGTGCCAGCAGCCGAATAGCGGGAGGCCAAGAGACCCAGTACTTC
.	TRBJ1-2	few	TRBV6-1	CASSEYISYGYTF	TGTGCCAGCAGTGAATACATTAGCTATGGCTACACCTTC
.	TRBJ2-7	few	TRBV5-1	CASSLGDIAYEQYF	TGCGCCAGCAGCTTGGGAGACATAGCCTACGAGCAGTACTTC
.	TRBJ1-1	few	TRBV29-1	CSAQASLNTEAFF	TGCAGCGCCCAAGCGTCCCTGAACACTGAAGCTTTCTTT
TRBD1	TRBJ2-1	many	TRBV15	CATLRQGAYNEQFF	TGTGCCACCCTTAGGCAGGGGGCCTACAATGAGCAGTTCTTC
.	TRBJ1-3	few	TRBV10-3	CAISDAGGNTIYF	TGTGCCATCAGTGACGCGGGGGGAAACACCATATATTTT